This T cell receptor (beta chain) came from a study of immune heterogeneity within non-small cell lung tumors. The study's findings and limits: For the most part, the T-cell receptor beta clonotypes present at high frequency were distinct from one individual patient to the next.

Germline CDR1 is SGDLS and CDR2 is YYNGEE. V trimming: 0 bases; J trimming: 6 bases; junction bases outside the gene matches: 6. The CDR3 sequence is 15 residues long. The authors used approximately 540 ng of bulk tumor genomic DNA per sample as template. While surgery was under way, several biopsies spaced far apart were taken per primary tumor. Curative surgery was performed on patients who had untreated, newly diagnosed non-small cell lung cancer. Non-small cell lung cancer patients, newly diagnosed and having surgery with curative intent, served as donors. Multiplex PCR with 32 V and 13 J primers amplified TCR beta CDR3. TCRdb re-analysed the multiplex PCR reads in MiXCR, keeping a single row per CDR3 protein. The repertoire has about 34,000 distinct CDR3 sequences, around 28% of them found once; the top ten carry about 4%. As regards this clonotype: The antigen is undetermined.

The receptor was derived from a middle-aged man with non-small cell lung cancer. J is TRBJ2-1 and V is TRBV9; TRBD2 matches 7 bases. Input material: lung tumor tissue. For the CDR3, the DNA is TGTGCCAGCAGCGTAGGCGGGAGTGGCGCCAATGAGCAGTTCTTC. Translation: CASSVGGSGANEQFF.